One and the same sample provided the 32 T cell receptor beta chains below, sequenced in a study of cytomegalovirus exposure and HLA in healthy donors. PCR was performed using 60 Vbeta and 13 Jbeta primers. The protocol was immunoSEQ multiplex PCR, while the TCRdb copy is restricted to in-frame clones and leaves out a portion. The sample records hundreds of thousands of clones, over 65% being singletons. The sequenced material came from PBMCs. These receptor sequences come from a man between 18 and 35 years old in good health and CMV-seronegative.

In regard to this clone: Other DNA sequences of this sample code for an identical CDR3. The chain links TRBV7-2 to TRBJ2-5; D is ambiguous. V lost 0 bases and J 1 base, leaving 3 bases between the germline ends. The CDR3 totals 13 residues. Germline CDR1 SGHTA, CDR2 FQGNSA. The CDR3: CASSLARQETQYF. CDR3 DNA: TGTGCCAGCAGCTTAGCTCGCCAAGAGACCCAGTACTTC.

The chain joins TRBV6-5 to TRBJ1-2, with TRBD1 identical over 8 bases. J lost 8 bases, V lost 2 bases, and 10 bases had no gene match. The CDR3 length is 15 residues. CDR1 MNHEY and CDR2 SVGAGI come from the germline V gene. The CDR3 reads CASSYLGRGLTGYTF. CDR3 DNA: TGTGCCAGCAGTTACCTGGGCAGGGGGCTCACCGGCTACACCTTC.

This clone was detected once. This chain joins TRBV10-1 and TRBJ2-1; TRBD2 aligns across 7 bases. Trimming removed 2 bases from V and 5 bases from J; junction bases left unmatched: 6. This CDR3 region has 15 residues. Germline V gives CDR1 WNHNN, CDR2 SYGVQD (reference sequence). The CDR3 here is CASSEQAGDHNEQFF. In DNA, the CDR3 is TGCGCCAGCAGTGAGCAGGCGGGAGACCACAATGAGCAGTTCTTC.

This clone was detected once. The genes are TRBV5-6 and TRBJ2-7; D remains unclear. The V end lost 4 bases, the J end lost 6 bases, and 11 bases lay between the germline ends. The CDR3 sequence is 12 residues long. The germline gives CDR1 SGHDT, CDR2 YYEEEE. This CDR3 is CASSQDTREQYF. The CDR3 DNA reads TGTGCCAGCAGCCAAGATACTCGCGAGCAGTACTTC.

With regard to this clone: Since no conserved phenylalanine or tryptophan closes the CDR3, a read error is the likely cause. This sequence joins TRBV28 and TRBJ2-7, with D hard to call. Germline V lookup: CDR1 MDHEN, CDR2 SYDVKM. V was pared by 5 bases and J by 3 bases, with 2 bases between. The CDR3 is 10 amino acids. The chain's CDR3 is CASSDYEQYL. CDR3 DNA: TGTGCCAGCAGTGACTACGAGCAGTACCTC.

This clone was detected a few times. The rearrangement joins TRBV4-2 to TRBJ1-2, with 7 bases aligning to TRBD1. Trimming took 3 bases from V and 3 from J; bases not matched to a gene: 7. The germline V gene has CDR1 LGHNA and CDR2 YNFKEQ. This CDR3 has 15 residues. Written as DNA, the CDR3 is TGTGCCAGCAGCCAGGGGGACAGTAAAGACTATGGCTACACCTTC. This encodes CASSQGDSKDYGYTF.

The chain combines TRBV28 with TRBJ1-6; 8 bases fit TRBD1. With V trimmed by 6 bases and J by 9 bases, 7 bases remained unmatched. Germline assignment: CDR1 MDHEN and CDR2 SYDVKM. This CDR3 has 14 amino acids. The CDR3 here is CASRPGQGTSPLHF. CDR3 coding DNA: TGTGCCAGCAGACCTGGACAGGGAACTTCACCCCTCCACTTT.

The table lists this clone with a count of one. The rearrangement joins TRBV5-4 to TRBJ2-3; 8 bases are shared with TRBD1. CDR3 length: 16 amino acids. Germline V CDR1 and CDR2: SGHNT, YYREEE (reference sequence). Trimming cost V 5 bases and J 1 base; bases outside gene matches: 9. This chain's CDR3 is CASSYRTGRGTDTQYF. The CDR3 DNA is TGTGCCAGCAGTTATCGGACAGGGCGCGGCACAGATACGCAGTATTTT.

The chain has TRBV7-6 and TRBJ1-1, with no clear D. Germline CDR1 reads SGHVS; CDR2 reads FNYEAQ. Between the trimmed V and J ends, which lost 3 bases and 2 bases, there was a span of 13 bases. There are 15 residues in the CDR3. The chain's CDR3 is CASSLADTLNTEAFF. DNA for the CDR3: TGTGCCAGCAGCTTGGCCGACACTTTAAACACTGAAGCTTTCTTT.

This clone was seen only a few times. This sequence joins TRBV5-4 and TRBJ2-2, with 9 bases fitting TRBD2. The CDR3 has 16 residues. V shed 3 bases, J shed 2 bases, and the junction held 5 bases outside the gene matches. Germline V CDR1 and CDR2: SGHNT, YYREEE (reference sequence). The CDR3 DNA sequence: TGTGCCAGCAGCTCCGGGACTAGCCGCAACACCGGGGAGCTGTTTTTT. It translates to CASSSGTSRNTGELFF.

The V and J genes are TRBV19 and TRBJ2-6; D gene uncertain. The CDR3 is 17 residues long. Trimming cost V 0 bases and J 0 bases, with 9 bases left between them. Germline V gives CDR1 LNHDA, CDR2 SQIVND (reference sequence). The CDR3 DNA reads as TGTGCCAGTAGTATAGACAGGTCAAGCTCTGGGGCCAACGTCCTGACTTTC. This gives the protein CASSIDRSSSGANVLTF.

V is TRBV5-6 and J is TRBJ2-3; 9 bases fit TRBD2. CDR3 length equals 17 residues. V was clipped by 4 bases and J by 1 base; unmatched bases: 10. Germline V gene sequence: CDR1 SGHDT, CDR2 YYEEEE. The CDR3 nucleotides read TGTGCCAGCAGCCCGAGACTAGCGGTTCTGGGCACAGATACGCAGTATTTT. Its protein is CASSPRLAVLGTDTQYF. The full variable domain, completed using reference TRBV5-6 and TRBJ2-3, is DAGVTQSPTHLIKTRGQQVTLRCSPKSGHDTVSWYQQALGQGPQFIFQYYEEEERQRGNFPDRFSGHQFPNYSSELNVNALLLGDSALYLCASSPRLAVLGTDTQYFGPGTRLTVL.

The chain uses TRBV6-1 and TRBJ1-2; a possible D gene is TRBD1 (5 bases). The CDR3 contains 13 residues. V gave up 10 bases and J gave up 5 bases, with 17 bases separating them. Germline V gene lookup returns CDR1 MNHNS and CDR2 SASEGT. For the CDR3, the DNA is TGTGCCACCCGCGGTCCTCAGGGATATGGCTACACCTTC. The encoded protein is CATRGPQGYGYTF.

The rearrangement joins TRBV6-5 to TRBJ1-4; no firm D call. The CDR3 is 12 residues long. Germline V gene data show CDR1 as MNHEY and CDR2 as SVGAGI. V gave up 6 bases and J gave up 11 bases, with 13 bases separating them. The CDR3 DNA follows: TGTGCCAGCAGCCAGTCAGGTCGGAAACTGTTTTTT. It yields the protein CASSQSGRKLFF.

This clone was seen only a few times. The rearrangement uses TRBV5-1 and TRBJ2-7; 7 bases line up with TRBD1. Germline V lookup: CDR1 SGHRS, CDR2 YFSETQ. There are 14 residues in the CDR3. The trim removed 3 bases at V and 0 bases at J, leaving 3 bases unmatched. CDR3 sequence reads: CASSSTGTSYEQYF. The CDR3 bases are TGCGCCAGCAGCTCGACAGGGACCTCCTACGAGCAGTACTTC.

This clone was counted a few times. This chain joins TRBV14 and TRBJ2-3, with 7 bases aligning to TRBD1. Germline CDR1 and CDR2: SGHDN and FVKESK. This CDR3 has 16 residues. J was trimmed by 3 bases and V by 1 base; bases with no gene match: 7. CDR3: CASSQGAGGVTDTQYF. For the CDR3, the DNA is TGTGCCAGCAGCCAAGGGGCAGGGGGAGTGACAGATACGCAGTATTTT.

This sequence joins TRBV5-1 and TRBJ2-5; TRBD2 matches 8 bases. Germline CDR1 reads SGHRS; CDR2 reads YFSETQ. J lost 5 bases, V lost 2 bases, and 8 bases had no gene match. This CDR3 comprises 15 residues. In DNA form, the CDR3 reads TGCGCCAGCAGCTTACCGGGAGGGCCGCGGGAGACCCAGTACTTC. Amino acids: CASSLPGGPRETQYF. The full variable domain, with the rest looked up from reference TRBV5-1 and TRBJ2-5, is KAGVTQTPRYLIKTRGQQVTLSCSPISGHRSVSWYQQTPGQGLQFLFEYFSETQRNKGNFPGRFSGRQFSNSRSEMNVSTLELGDSALYLCASSLPGGPRETQYFGPGTRLLVL.

The chain combines TRBV27 with TRBJ2-1, with 7 nucleotides matching TRBD2. J was trimmed by 3 bases and V by 5 bases; bases with no gene match: 10. This CDR3 is built from 16 residues. CDR1 is MNHEY, CDR2 SMNVEV, per germline (reference sequence). CDR3 DNA: TGTGCCAGCAGTCTGATCCCTAGCGGCAACTACAATGAGCAGTTCTTC. Translation gives CASSLIPSGNYNEQFF.

V usage is TRBV7-2 and J usage is TRBJ2-3; the match to TRBD2 covers 10 bases. J gave up 0 bases and V 5 bases, and 8 bases lay outside the gene matches. Germline assignment: CDR1 SGHTA and CDR2 FQGNSA. The CDR3 is 17 residues long. For the CDR3, the DNA is TGTGCCAGCAGCCCGAGGACTAGCGGAAGAAGCACAGATACGCAGTATTTT. It translates to CASSPRTSGRSTDTQYF.

The chain has TRBV7-6 and TRBJ2-1; 7 nucleotides match TRBD1. The V gene's germline CDR1 is SGHVS and CDR2 FNYEAQ. The CDR3 extends over 16 amino acids. Unmatched junction bases numbered 10, after V lost 4 bases and J lost 4 bases. This chain's CDR3 is CASSSSPGTVYNEQFF. CDR3 nucleotide sequence: TGTGCCAGCAGCTCGTCACCCGGGACAGTGTACAATGAGCAGTTCTTC. Drawing the rest from reference TRBV7-6 and TRBJ2-1, the complete variable domain is GAGVSQSPRYKVTKRGQDVALRCDPISGHVSLYWYRQALGQGPEFLTYFNYEAQQDKSGLPNDRFSAERPEGSISTLTIQRTEQRDSAMYRCASSSSPGTVYNEQFFGPGTRLTVL.

The chain uses TRBV9 and TRBJ2-7; the match to TRBD2 covers 11 bases. CDR3 length: 15 residues. The J segment lost 0 bases and the V segment lost 4 bases, leaving 3 bases of the junction unmatched. CDR1 is SGDLS, CDR2 YYNGEE, per germline. The DNA for the CDR3 is TGTGCCAGCAGCCCGGGACTAGCGGACTCCTACGAGCAGTACTTC. Residues: CASSPGLADSYEQYF.

This chain uses TRBV19 with TRBJ2-5; the match to TRBD1 covers 10 bases. The CDR3 extends over 15 amino acids. Germline CDR1 LNHDA, CDR2 SQIVND (reference sequence). Losses at the gene ends were 7 bases for V and 5 bases for J; bases not matched to a gene: 10. In DNA form, the CDR3 reads TGTGCCAGTAAAGGCTTCGACAGGGGGCTGGAGACCCAGTACTTC. Its translation: CASKGFDRGLETQYF.

The chain employs TRBV19 and TRBJ2-7, with a possible D match to TRBD1 (5 bases). CDR1 and CDR2 from the germline V gene are LNHDA and SQIVND (reference sequence). The V gene lost 3 bases and the J gene lost 2 bases, with 17 bases spanning the gap. The CDR3 loop spans 16 amino acids. The CDR3 is CASSIGQGRLTYEQYF. CDR3 nucleotide sequence: TGTGCCAGTAGTATCGGGCAGGGTAGACTCACCTACGAGCAGTACTTC.

V gene TRBV7-2 combines with J gene TRBJ1-2; D is undetermined. From germline, CDR1 is SGHTA and CDR2 FQGNSA. The germline V and J ends were trimmed by 1 base and 4 bases, with 7 bases remaining between them. CDR3 length equals 13 residues. The CDR3 DNA sequence: TGTGCCAGCAGCTTAGGCTGGAGCTATGGCTACACCTTC. Encoded protein: CASSLGWSYGYTF. Drawing the rest from reference TRBV7-2 and TRBJ1-2, the complete variable domain is GAGVSQSPSNKVTEKGKDVELRCDPISGHTALYWYRQSLGQGLEFLIYFQGNSAPDKSGLPSDRFSAERTGGSVSTLTIQRTQQEDSAVYLCASSLGWSYGYTFGSGTRLTVV.

In this sample, this clone turned up a few times. V and J are TRBV4-2 and TRBJ2-1; D gene uncertain. V lost 1 base, J lost 9 bases, and 16 bases lay in between. Germline V lookup: CDR1 LGHNA, CDR2 YNFKEQ. CDR3 length equals 15 residues. In DNA, the CDR3 is TGTGCCAGCAGCCAAGGGCCCCAAGATTCTGGTGAGCAGTTCTTC. It specifies CASSQGPQDSGEQFF.

The rearrangement joins TRBV7-2 to TRBJ1-1; D gene uncertain. Germline CDR1 reads SGHTA; CDR2 reads FQGNSA. Trimming shortened V by 2 bases and J by 0 bases, and 7 bases separated the two germline ends. This CDR3 comprises 14 residues. In DNA, the CDR3 is TGTGCCAGCAGCTTACTTAATATGAACACTGAAGCTTTCTTT. It translates to CASSLLNMNTEAFF.

The rearrangement joins TRBV13 to TRBJ2-1; 10 bases fit TRBD2. Germline CDR1 reads PRHDT; CDR2 reads FYEKMQ (reference sequence). V was pared by 2 bases and J by 15 bases, with 13 bases of the junction left unmatched. The CDR3 length is 15 residues. CDR3 DNA: TGTGCCAGCAGCTTATCTAGCGGGAGCGGGTTCGGGAGGTTCTTC. Its translation: CASSLSSGSGFGRFF.

The CDR3 DNA reads TGTGCCAGCATCAAGGGGGCAGAAGAGACCCAGTACTTC. Translation gives CASIKGAEETQYF. V is TRBV5-6 and J is TRBJ2-5; 7 nucleotides align to TRBD1. V was clipped by 6 bases and J by 3 bases; unmatched bases: 5. Germline V CDR1 and CDR2: SGHDT, YYEEEE. The CDR3 is 13 residues long.

The chain uses TRBV6-5 and TRBJ1-5, with 10 bases aligning to TRBD1. Germline V gene data show CDR1 as MNHEY and CDR2 as SVGAGI. Trimming removed 8 bases from V and 4 bases from J; junction bases left unmatched: 8. The CDR3 covers 15 residues. The CDR3 DNA sequence: TGTGCCAGCCGACGGGGACAGGGGACGAATCAGCCCCAGCATTTT. Amino acid sequence: CASRRGQGTNQPQHF.

The rearrangement joins TRBV19 to TRBJ1-5, with a tentative D call TRBD1 (5 bases). Germline CDR1 is LNHDA and CDR2 is SQIVND (reference sequence). The germline V and J ends were trimmed by 5 bases and 7 bases, with 12 bases remaining between them. This CDR3 is 13 amino acids long. CDR3 loop: CASSPGLQQPQHF. The CDR3 coding sequence is TGTGCCAGTAGTCCGGGACTCCAACAGCCCCAGCATTTT.

The genes are TRBV7-8 and TRBJ2-6, with D hard to call. The V gene's germline CDR1 is SGHVS and CDR2 FQNEAQ. The V end was cut by 0 bases, the J end by 4 bases, with 19 bases between. The CDR3 totals 19 residues. The chain's CDR3 is CASSLARTIVPSGANVLTF. The DNA for the CDR3 is TGTGCCAGCAGCTTAGCGCGCACTATAGTTCCTTCGGGGGCCAACGTCCTGACTTTC. The full variable domain, in which reference TRBV7-8 and TRBJ2-6 provide the parts outside the CDR3, is GAGVSQSPRYKVAKRGQDVALRCDPISGHVSLFWYQQALGQGPEFLTYFQNEAQLDKSGLPSDRFFAERPEGSVSTLKIQRTQQEDSAVYLCASSLARTIVPSGANVLTFGAGSRLTVL.

The genes are TRBV7-3 and TRBJ1-2; possibly TRBD1 for D (5 bases). V was trimmed by 6 bases and J by 4 bases, leaving 12 bases between them. The CDR3 totals 13 residues. CDR1 and CDR2 from the germline V gene are SGHTA and FQGTGA. CDR3 nucleotide sequence: TGTGCCAGCAGGCAGGGCCCCCTCTATGGCTACACCTTC. It specifies CASRQGPLYGYTF.